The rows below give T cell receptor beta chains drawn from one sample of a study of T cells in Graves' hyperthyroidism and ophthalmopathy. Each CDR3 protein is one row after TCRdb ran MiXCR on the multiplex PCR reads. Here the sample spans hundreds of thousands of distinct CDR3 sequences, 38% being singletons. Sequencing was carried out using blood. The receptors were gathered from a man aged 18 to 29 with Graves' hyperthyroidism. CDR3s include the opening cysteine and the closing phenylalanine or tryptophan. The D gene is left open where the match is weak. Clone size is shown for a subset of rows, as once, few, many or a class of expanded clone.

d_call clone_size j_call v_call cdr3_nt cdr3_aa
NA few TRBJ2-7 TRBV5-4 TGTGCCAGCAGCTTCCCCAAAGACACCGCCGAGCAGTACTTC CASSFPKDTAEQYF
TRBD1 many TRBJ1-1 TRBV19 TGTGCCAGTAGTTCCCAGATCGGGACAGGGACGCAGGCTTTCTTT CASSSQIGTGTQAFF
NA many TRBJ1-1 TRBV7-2 TGTGCCAGCAGCTTAGGCGGCGTGGGTAACACTGAAGCTTTCTTT CASSLGGVGNTEAFF
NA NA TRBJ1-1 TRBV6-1 TGTGCCAGCTCAAAACAGGGTTGGACTGAAGCTTTCTTT CASSKQGWTEAFF
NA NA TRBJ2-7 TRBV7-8 TGTGCCAGCAGCTTGTTAGGCAGGGGAGACGAGCAGTACTTC CASSLLGRGDEQYF
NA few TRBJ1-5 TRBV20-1 TGCAGTGCTGGTCAAGGGGGCAATCAGCCCCAGCATTTT CSAGQGGNQPQHF
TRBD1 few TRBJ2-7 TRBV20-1 TGCAGTGCTAGAGTTGGGACCGGGACAGGGAGAAACGAGCAGTACTTC CSARVGTGTGRNEQYF
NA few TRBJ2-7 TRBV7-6 TGTGCCAGCAGCCGCCATCGGACAGAATCCTACGAGCAGTACTTC CASSRHRTESYEQYF
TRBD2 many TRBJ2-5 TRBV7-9 TGTGCCAGCAGCTCTTTCGGCGGGGGGGCGGAGACCCAGTACTTC CASSSFGGGAETQYF
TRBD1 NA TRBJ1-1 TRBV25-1 TGTGCCAGCAACTTTGACAGGGACTACACTGAAGCTTTCTTT CASNFDRDYTEAFF
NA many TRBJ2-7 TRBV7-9 TGTGCCAGCAGCAGACAGGACTACGAGCAGTACTTC CASSRQDYEQYF
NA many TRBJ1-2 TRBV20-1 TGCAGTTCCCCAGGGGACTATGGCTACACCTTC CSSPGDYGYTF
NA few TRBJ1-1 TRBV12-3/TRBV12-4 TGTGCCAGCAACAAGGGAGCGACTGAAGCTTTCTTT CASNKGATEAFF
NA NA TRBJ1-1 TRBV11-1 TGTGCCAGCAGCCTGCGGGGGACGTTGGAGGGCACTGAAGCTTTCTTT CASSLRGTLEGTEAFF
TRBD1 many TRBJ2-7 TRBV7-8 TGTGCCAGCAGCTTCACAGGGGCCCCATCCTACGAGCAGTACTTC CASSFTGAPSYEQYF
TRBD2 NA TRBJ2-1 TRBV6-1 TGTGCCAGCCTAAGCGGGAGGGCCTCCAATGAGCAGTTCTTC CASLSGRASNEQFF
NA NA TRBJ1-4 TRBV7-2 TGTGCCAGCAGTTCTAGCGTGGGCACTGAAAAACTGTTTTTT CASSSSVGTEKLFF
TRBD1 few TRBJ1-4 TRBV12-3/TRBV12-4 TGTGCCAGCCGATTCTCCGGGACAGGCCTTTATGAAAAACTGTTTTTT CASRFSGTGLYEKLFF
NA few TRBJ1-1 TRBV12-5 TGTGCTAGTGGTTTTAACCACCCGGGAACGAACACTGAAGCTTTCTTT CASGFNHPGTNTEAFF
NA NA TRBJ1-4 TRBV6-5 TGTGCCAGCAGTTACTCGGGTGCTCTGGCTAATGAAAAACTGTTTTTT CASSYSGALANEKLFF
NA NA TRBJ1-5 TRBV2 TGTGCCAGCAGTGAGGGGATTGGCAATCAGCCCCAGCATTTT CASSEGIGNQPQHF
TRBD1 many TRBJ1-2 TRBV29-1 TGCAGCGTTGAAGGGACAGGGGGATTAAACTATGGCTACACCTTC CSVEGTGGLNYGYTF
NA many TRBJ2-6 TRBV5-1 TGCGCCAGCAGCTTCGTGTCCGGGACCTCTGGGGCCAACGTCCTGACTTTC CASSFVSGTSGANVLTF
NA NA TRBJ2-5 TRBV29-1 TGCAGCGTTGAGATGGGAGAAGAGACCCAGTACTTC CSVEMGEETQYF
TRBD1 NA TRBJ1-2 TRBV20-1 TGCAGTGCTTGGGGGACAGGGCCGTATGGCTACACCTTC CSAWGTGPYGYTF
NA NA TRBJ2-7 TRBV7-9 TGTGCCAGCAGCTCCAGTCGGGGGACGTTGAACGAGCAGTACTTC CASSSSRGTLNEQYF
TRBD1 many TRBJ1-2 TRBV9 TGTGCCAGCAGCGCGGAGGACAGGGGCCAACCTGGCTACACCTTC CASSAEDRGQPGYTF
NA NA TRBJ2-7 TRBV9 TGTGCCAGCAGCTTCGAGGGATATTACGAGCAGTACTTC CASSFEGYYEQYF
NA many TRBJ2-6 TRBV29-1 TGCAGCGTTGTCTCAGTGGAGTCTGGGGCCAACGTCCTGACTTTC CSVVSVESGANVLTF
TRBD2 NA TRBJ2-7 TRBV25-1 TGTGCCAGCGGACGACTAGCGAGACTCAGCTCCTACGAGCAGTACTTC CASGRLARLSSYEQYF
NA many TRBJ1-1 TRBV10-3 TGTGCCATCAGTGAGCAGGGGATGAACACTGAAGCTTTCTTT CAISEQGMNTEAFF
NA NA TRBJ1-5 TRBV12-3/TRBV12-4 TGTGCCAGCAGTTACTCGGTGACAGTTGAATATTTT CASSYSVTVEYF
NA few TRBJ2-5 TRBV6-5 TGTGCCAGCAGTTACAGGCGTCAAGAGACCCAGTACTTC CASSYRRQETQYF
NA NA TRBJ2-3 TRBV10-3 TGTGCCATCGCTGGGGATCTGGGGGGAGATACGCAGTATTTT CAIAGDLGGDTQYF
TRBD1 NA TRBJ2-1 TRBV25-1 TGTGCCAGCAGTGAATGGGGGACAGATGAGCAGTTCTTC CASSEWGTDEQFF
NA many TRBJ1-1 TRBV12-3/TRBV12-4 TGTGCCAGCGGGGGTACATCAGCTGAAGCTTTCTTT CASGGTSAEAFF
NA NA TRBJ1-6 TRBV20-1 TGCAGTGCTAGAGACAGCGGGGGGCACTCACCCCTCCACTTT CSARDSGGHSPLHF
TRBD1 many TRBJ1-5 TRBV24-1 TGTGCCACCGGGACAGCAACCGATCCAGACAATCAGCCCCAGCATTTT CATGTATDPDNQPQHF
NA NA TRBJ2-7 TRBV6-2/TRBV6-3 TGTGCCAGCAGTAGACGGGCGGGGAACGAGCAGTACTTC CASSRRAGNEQYF
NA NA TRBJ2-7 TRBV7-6 TGTGCCAGCAGCTTAGAGGGACCAAGCTACGAGCAGTACTTC CASSLEGPSYEQYF
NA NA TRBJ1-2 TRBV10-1 TGTGCCATCAGTGAATGGTCAACTAATGACTATGGCTACACCTTC CAISEWSTNDYGYTF
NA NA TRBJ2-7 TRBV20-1 TGCAGTGCTAGATCTACGGAGTTCTACGAGCAGTACTTC CSARSTEFYEQYF
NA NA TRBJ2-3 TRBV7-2 TGTGCCAGCAGCTCAGGGATGGATACGCAGTATTTT CASSSGMDTQYF